This T cell receptor (beta chain) comes out of a study of technical replicates of blood from a handful of donors. Assay: immunoSEQ multiplex PCR; the TCRdb copy retains only in-frame clones and omits some. The repertoire consists of around 69,000 clones, with approximately 83% occurring once and the leading ten covering 5.1%. Germline V gene data show CDR1 as SGHTA and CDR2 as FQGNSA. This CDR3 region has 15 residues. The ends lost 5 bases at V and 2 bases at J; junction bases unmatched: 8. The specimen was PBMCs. This TCR was sampled from a human donor in good health. Some clones in this sample may be carry-over from other donors' samples. The J gene is TRBJ2-7, the V gene TRBV7-2, with 8 bases that match TRBD1. The CDR3 DNA reads TGTGCCAGCAGCAGAACAGGGGGACTTACCTACGAGCAGTACTTC. Protein sequence: CASSRTGGLTYEQYF.